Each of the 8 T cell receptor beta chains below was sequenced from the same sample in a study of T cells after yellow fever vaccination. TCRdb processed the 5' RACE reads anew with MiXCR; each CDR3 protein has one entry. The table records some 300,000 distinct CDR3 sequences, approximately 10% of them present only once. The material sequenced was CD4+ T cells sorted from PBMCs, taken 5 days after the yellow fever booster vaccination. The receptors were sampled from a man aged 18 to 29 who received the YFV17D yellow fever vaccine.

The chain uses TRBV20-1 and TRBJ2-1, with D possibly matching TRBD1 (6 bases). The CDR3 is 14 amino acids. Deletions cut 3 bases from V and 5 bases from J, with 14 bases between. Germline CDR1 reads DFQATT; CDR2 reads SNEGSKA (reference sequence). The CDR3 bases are TGCAGTGCTAGGGACCAGGGGCTGGACAATGAGCAGTTCTTC. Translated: CSARDQGLDNEQFF.

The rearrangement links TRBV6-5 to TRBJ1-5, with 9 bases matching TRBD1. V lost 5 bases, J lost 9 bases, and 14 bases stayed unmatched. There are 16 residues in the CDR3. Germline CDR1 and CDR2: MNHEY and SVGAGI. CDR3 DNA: TGTGCCAGCAGTCGCAGGACAGGGGCCGCTCTCGGGCCCCAGCATTTT. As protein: CASSRRTGAALGPQHF.

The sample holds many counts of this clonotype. The CDR3 sequence: CSARDFAYNEQFF. Written as DNA, the CDR3 is TGCAGTGCTAGAGATTTCGCCTACAATGAGCAGTTCTTC. The genes are TRBV20-1 and TRBJ2-1, with D uncertain. The V and J ends lost 0 bases and 2 bases respectively, with 5 bases between them. The CDR3 is 13 residues long. Germline CDR1 DFQATT, CDR2 SNEGSKA (reference sequence).

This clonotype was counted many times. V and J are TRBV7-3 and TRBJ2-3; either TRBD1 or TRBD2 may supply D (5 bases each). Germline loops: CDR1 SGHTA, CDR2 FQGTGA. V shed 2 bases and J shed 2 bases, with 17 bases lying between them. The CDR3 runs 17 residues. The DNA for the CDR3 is TGTGCCAGCAGCTTAGGGGTGGGACGCCCTACCACAGATACGCAGTATTTT. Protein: CASSLGVGRPTTDTQYF.

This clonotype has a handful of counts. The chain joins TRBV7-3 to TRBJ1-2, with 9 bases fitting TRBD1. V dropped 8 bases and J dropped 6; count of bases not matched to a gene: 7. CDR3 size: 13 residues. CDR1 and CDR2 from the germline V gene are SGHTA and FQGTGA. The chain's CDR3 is CASARQGDHGYTF. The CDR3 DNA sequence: TGTGCCAGCGCGAGACAGGGGGACCATGGCTACACCTTC.

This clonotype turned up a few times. CDR3 sequence (DNA): TGCGCCAGCAGCTCCGGGGACGCGTATGGCTACACCTTC. This codes for CASSSGDAYGYTF. V and J are TRBV5-1 and TRBJ1-2, with a tentative D call TRBD1 (5 bases). This CDR3 comprises 13 residues. V lost 3 bases and J lost 5, with 11 bases in between. Germline-derived CDR1 and CDR2 are SGHRS and YFSETQ.

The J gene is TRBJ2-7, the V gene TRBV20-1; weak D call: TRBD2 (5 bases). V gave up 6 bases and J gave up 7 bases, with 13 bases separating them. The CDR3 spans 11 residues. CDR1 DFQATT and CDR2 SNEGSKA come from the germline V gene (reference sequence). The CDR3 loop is CSARNPGEQYF. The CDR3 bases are TGCAGTGCCCGGAACCCGGGGGAGCAGTACTTC.

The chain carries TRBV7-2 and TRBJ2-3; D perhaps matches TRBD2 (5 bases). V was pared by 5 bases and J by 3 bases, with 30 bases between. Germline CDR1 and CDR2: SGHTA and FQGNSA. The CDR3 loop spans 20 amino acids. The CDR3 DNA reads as TGTGCCAGCAGCGCATTGGTAGGACTCCAAGCCCCAACGCGTACAGATACGCAGTATTTT. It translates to CASSALVGLQAPTRTDTQYF.